This paragraph reports one T cell receptor beta chain. Its antigen remains unknown. TCRdb itself ran the 5' RACE reads through MiXCR, one entry per CDR3 protein. The sample yields about 130,000 distinct CDR3 sequences, approximately 25% seen once. Per germline, CDR1 SEHNR and CDR2 FQNEAQ (reference sequence). The V segment lost 5 bases and the J segment 0 bases; nucleotides outside the gene matches: 8. The CDR3 sequence is 16 residues long. The data were obtained in a study of T-cell memory formation after mild COVID-19. Study-level information: Among the donors, TCR clusters were largely specific to each donor. Study-level points and caveats: Contracting CD4+ clones were located mainly in CM and EM, and CD8+ clones in EMRA.

The sample taken for sequencing was PBMCs or a T cell subset sorted from them (not recorded which). This chain uses TRBV7-9 with TRBJ1-2; 8 nucleotides line up with TRBD1. This sequence was found in an adult woman who had mild COVID-19 (a few samples of this study predate the infection). Cell type and time point are not known. DNA for the CDR3: TGTGCCAGCAGCCTCTCTGGACAGGGCCCTAACTATGGCTACACCTTC. Translated: CASSLSGQGPNYGYTF.